The 18 T cell receptor beta chains given below trace back to one sample, sequenced in a study of blood T cell repertoires in COVID-19. The protocol was immunoSEQ multiplex PCR, while the TCRdb copy is restricted to in-frame clones and leaves out a portion. This table has a few hundred thousand clones, approximately 85% appearing once. Input material: peripheral blood. Receptor source: a human donor with COVID-19, enrolled during active disease. The donor label of this sample is uncertain.

The chain recombines TRBV2 with TRBJ1-2, with TRBD1 matching over 9 bases. Trimming took 6 bases from V and 8 from J; bases not matched to a gene: 16. Germline V gene lookup returns CDR1 SNHLY and CDR2 FYNNEI. This CDR3 has 16 residues. The CDR3 DNA follows: TGTGCCAGCAGCCTTCCCGGGACAGGGTTCTCGGGAGGCTACACCTTC. It specifies CASSLPGTGFSGGYTF.

The gene calls are TRBV12-3 or TRBV12-4 and TRBJ2-2; a weak D match, TRBD1 (6 bases). The CDR3 extends over 12 amino acids. Deletions cut 5 bases from V and 6 bases from J, with 7 bases between. The CDR3 spells CASSRQAGELFF. In nucleotides, the CDR3 is TGTGCCAGCAGTCGACAGGCCGGGGAGCTGTTTTTT.

The chain is built from TRBV3-1 (or the pseudogene TRBV3-2) and TRBJ1-4; 8 bases are a match to TRBD1. The CDR3 spans 14 residues. J gave up 7 bases and V 3 bases, and 4 bases lay outside the gene matches. From germline, CDR1 is LGHDT and CDR2 YNNKEL (reference sequence). The CDR3 bases are TGTGCCAGCAGCCAGCAGGGGGCCGGTGAAAAACTGTTTTTT. Encoded protein: CASSQQGAGEKLFF.

Of note for this clone: The sample holds other DNA sequences that translate to the same CDR3. The rearrangement links TRBV3-1 (or the pseudogene TRBV3-2) to TRBJ2-5; 11 positions agree with TRBD2. The germline V gene has CDR1 LGHDT and CDR2 YNNKEL (reference sequence). The CDR3 consists of 14 residues. The trim removed 4 bases at V and 5 bases at J, leaving 3 bases unmatched. DNA for the CDR3: TGTGCCAGCAGCCCCGGGACTAGCGGTGAGACCCAGTACTTC. Its translation: CASSPGTSGETQYF.

CDR3 sequence reads: CASSPVTSGQETQYF. DNA of the CDR3: TGTGCCAGCAGCCCCGTGACTAGCGGTCAAGAGACCCAGTACTTC. V is TRBV5-4 and J is TRBJ2-5; 9 bases line up with TRBD2. With V trimmed by 4 bases and J by 2 bases, 6 bases remained unmatched. Germline values: CDR1 SGHNT, CDR2 YYREEE (reference sequence). The CDR3 sequence is 15 residues long.

A single count supports this clone. This chain links TRBV4-1 with TRBJ2-3; 11 bases align to TRBD2. This CDR3 region has 21 residues. CDR1 MGHRA and CDR2 YSYEKL come from the germline V gene. The V gene end was trimmed by 1 base and the J gene end by 1 base; junction bases not matched to a gene: 16. The CDR3: CASSQGRWASGRRIRTDTQYF. CDR3 coding DNA: TGCGCCAGCAGCCAAGGAAGGTGGGCTAGCGGGAGGAGGATACGCACAGATACGCAGTATTTT.

V and J are TRBV7-2 and TRBJ2-5; TRBD2 might be the D (6 bases). V was clipped by 5 bases and J by 3 bases, with 16 bases between them. There are 15 residues in the CDR3. CDR1 is SGHTA and CDR2 is FQGNSA in the germline V gene. The CDR3 loop reads CASSPRSSGEETQYF. The CDR3 DNA reads as TGTGCCAGCAGCCCCCGCAGTAGCGGTGAAGAGACCCAGTACTTC. Supplemented by reference TRBV7-2 and TRBJ2-5, the full variable domain reads GAGVSQSPSNKVTEKGKDVELRCDPISGHTALYWYRQSLGQGLEFLIYFQGNSAPDKSGLPSDRFSAERTGGSVSTLTIQRTQQEDSAVYLCASSPRSSGEETQYFGPGTRLLVL.

The chain links TRBV3-1 (or the pseudogene TRBV3-2) to TRBJ2-6; D gene uncertain. This CDR3 spans 15 amino acids. V lost 4 bases to trimming and J lost 1 base, with 8 bases between them. Germline lookup yields CDR1 LGHDT and CDR2 YNNKEL (reference sequence). The CDR3 is CASSPQDSGANVLTF. DNA of the CDR3: TGTGCCAGCAGCCCGCAGGATTCTGGGGCCAACGTCCTGACTTTC.

The chain has TRBV28 and TRBJ2-7, with 8 bases lining up with TRBD1. CDR1 is MDHEN and CDR2 is SYDVKM in the germline V gene. J was trimmed by 6 bases and V by 7 bases; bases with no gene match: 11. This CDR3 contains 14 residues. CDR3 DNA: TGTGCCAGCACCCTAAAGGACAGGGCGCCCGAGCAGTACTTC. This encodes CASTLKDRAPEQYF.

The chain employs TRBV19 and TRBJ2-1, with 12 bases lining up with TRBD2. V dropped 7 bases and J dropped 9; count of bases not matched to a gene: 10. CDR1 and CDR2 (germline): LNHDA, SQIVND (reference sequence). CDR3 length: 15 residues. This CDR3 is CASTLTSGRPGEQFF. The CDR3, as DNA: TGTGCCAGTACCCTGACTAGCGGGAGACCGGGTGAGCAGTTCTTC.

The rearrangement uses TRBV15 and TRBJ1-2; 9 nucleotides line up with TRBD1. The CDR3 runs to 13 residues. V was clipped by 5 bases and J by 8 bases; unmatched bases: 6. Germline-derived CDR1 and CDR2 are LNHNV and YYDKDF (reference sequence). The CDR3 here is CATSGDRVEGYTF. CDR3 nucleotide sequence: TGTGCCACCAGCGGGGACAGGGTGGAGGGCTACACCTTC.

The chain combines TRBV3-1 (or the pseudogene TRBV3-2) with TRBJ1-5; 9 nucleotides align to TRBD1. With 1 base clipped from V and 7 bases from J, the junction kept 2 bases outside the gene matches. The CDR3 sequence is 14 residues long. CDR1 is LGHDT, CDR2 YNNKEL, per germline (reference sequence). The CDR3 DNA follows: TGTGCCAGCAGCCAAGGACAGGGGGACCAGCCCCAGCATTTT. Residues: CASSQGQGDQPQHF.

This clone has only one observation. This rearrangement joins TRBV19 to TRBJ1-3; 8 bases line up with TRBD1. The trim removed 5 bases at V and 2 bases at J, leaving 5 bases unmatched. The CDR3 is 15 amino acids. The V gene's germline CDR1 is LNHDA and CDR2 SQIVND (reference sequence). CDR3 protein: CASSQGARAGNTIYF. The CDR3 DNA follows: TGTGCCAGTAGTCAGGGGGCGCGTGCTGGAAACACCATATATTTT.

CDR3 sequence: CAWGPGFTEAFF. DNA for the CDR3: TGTGCCTGGGGTCCGGGGTTCACTGAAGCTTTCTTT. The chain couples TRBV30 to TRBJ1-1; D uncertain. Germline V CDR1 and CDR2: GTSNPN, SVGIG (reference sequence). V dropped 5 bases and J dropped 4 bases, with 11 bases sitting between them. The CDR3 consists of 12 residues.

The chain uses TRBV19 and TRBJ1-5, with D unclear. The CDR3 is 16 residues long. Trimming shortened V by 3 bases and J by 1 base, and 13 bases separated the two germline ends. Germline V gives CDR1 LNHDA, CDR2 SQIVND (reference sequence). This chain's CDR3 is CASSIRRMDSNQPQHF. The CDR3 DNA follows: TGTGCCAGTAGTATCAGGAGGATGGACAGCAATCAGCCCCAGCATTTT.

This clone was seen a few times. The chain combines TRBV10-3 with TRBJ1-5; D gene unclear. Germline assignment: CDR1 ENHRY and CDR2 SYGVKD. The CDR3 has 12 residues. V lost 11 bases and J lost 1, with 9 bases in between. The CDR3 protein is CASGESNQPQHF. In nucleotides, the CDR3 is TGTGCCTCCGGGGAGAGCAATCAGCCCCAGCATTTT.

J is TRBJ2-7 and V is TRBV9; 9 nucleotides line up with TRBD1. Germline V gene lookup returns CDR1 SGDLS and CDR2 YYNGEE. This CDR3 has 14 residues. V lost 4 bases to trimming and J lost 5 bases; unmatched junction nucleotides: 7. The CDR3 nucleotides read TGTGCCAGCAGCTCTGGGACAGGGATCCACGAGCAGTACTTC. This sequence encodes CASSSGTGIHEQYF.

The chain is built from TRBV18 and TRBJ2-2; D not certain. Trimming stripped 2 bases from V and 6 bases from J, with 13 bases between. Per germline, CDR1 KGHSH and CDR2 LQKENI. CDR3 size: 15 residues. This CDR3 is CASSPDQVGSGELFF. DNA of the CDR3: TGTGCCAGCTCACCAGACCAGGTCGGATCCGGGGAGCTGTTTTTT.